The rows below give T cell receptor beta chains drawn from one sample of a study of OX40 agonist ivuxolimab in advanced cancers. Profiling relied on immunoSEQ multiplex PCR, and the TCRdb table lists in-frame clones only, not all of them. The sample holds fewer than 85,000 clones, just under 90% seen once. Sequences were derived from CD4+ or CD8+ T cells sorted from blood, sampled in a trial of the OX40 agonist ivuxolimab. The origin of the receptors is an adult with an advanced solid tumor such as melanoma, head and neck, liver or kidney cancer. Each CDR3 is given with its conserved first and last residue. The order of the fields is J gene, clone size, V gene, CDR3 protein. Rows may omit the clone size; those that give it use once, few, many or a size class.

TRBJ1-2	NA	TRBV7-4	CASSWGGQDNLDTF
TRBJ1-6	once	TRBV25-1	CASSDRGGNRANSPLHF
TRBJ1-1	NA	TRBV4-1	CASSQELSFWEPEAFF
TRBJ2-1	NA	TRBV11-3	CASSLEAAGGQFF
TRBJ2-5	NA	TRBV7-2	CASSLQLLETQYF
TRBJ1-5	NA	TRBV18	CASSPGAGYQPQHF
TRBJ1-2	NA	TRBV5-1	CASSLKEGAGYGYTF
TRBJ1-5	NA	TRBV6-1	CASSRQEYSNQPQHF
TRBJ2-5	NA	TRBV5-4	CASSSVDSVETQYF
TRBJ2-7	NA	TRBV4-1	CASSQDRASIGYEQYF
TRBJ1-2	once	TRBV7-9	CASSSQGKRANYGYTF
TRBJ2-7	NA	TRBV28	CASSLQFYEQYF
TRBJ2-1	once	TRBV2	CASSVPPGRGVDSEQFF
TRBJ2-3	NA	TRBV7-9	CASSEWMGADTQYF
TRBJ2-2	NA	TRBV29-1	CSVEDLRGSSGELFF
TRBJ1-5	NA	TRBV2	CASNIKPYSNQPQHF
TRBJ2-3	NA	TRBV19	CASRARRGITDTQYF
TRBJ1-2	once	TRBV27	CASSLRRGSYGYTF